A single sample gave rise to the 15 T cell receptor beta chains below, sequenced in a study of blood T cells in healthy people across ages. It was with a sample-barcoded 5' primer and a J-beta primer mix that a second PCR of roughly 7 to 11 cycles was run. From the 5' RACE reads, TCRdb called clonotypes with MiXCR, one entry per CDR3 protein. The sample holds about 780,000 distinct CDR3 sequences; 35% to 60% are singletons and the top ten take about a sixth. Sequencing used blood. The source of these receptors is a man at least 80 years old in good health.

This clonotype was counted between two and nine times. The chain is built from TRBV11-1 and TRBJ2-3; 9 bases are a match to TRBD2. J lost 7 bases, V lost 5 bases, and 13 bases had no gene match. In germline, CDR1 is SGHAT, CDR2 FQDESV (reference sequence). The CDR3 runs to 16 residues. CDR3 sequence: CASSPGAREGLYTQYF. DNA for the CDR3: TGTGCCAGCAGCCCGGGTGCGCGGGAGGGCCTTTATACGCAGTATTTT.

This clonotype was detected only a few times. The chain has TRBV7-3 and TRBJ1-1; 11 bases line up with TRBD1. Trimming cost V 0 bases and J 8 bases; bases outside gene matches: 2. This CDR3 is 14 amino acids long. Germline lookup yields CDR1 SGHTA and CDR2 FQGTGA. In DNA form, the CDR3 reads TGTGCCAGCAGCTTAACCGGGACAGGGGGGGAAGCTTTCTTT. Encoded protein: CASSLTGTGGEAFF.

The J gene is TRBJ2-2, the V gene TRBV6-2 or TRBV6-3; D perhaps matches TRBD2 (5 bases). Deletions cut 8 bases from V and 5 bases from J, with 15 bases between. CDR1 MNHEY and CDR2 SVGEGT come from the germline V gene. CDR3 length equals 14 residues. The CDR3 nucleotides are TGTGCCAGCTCGGCATTAGCGCGAACCGGGGAGCTGTTTTTT. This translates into CASSALARTGELFF.

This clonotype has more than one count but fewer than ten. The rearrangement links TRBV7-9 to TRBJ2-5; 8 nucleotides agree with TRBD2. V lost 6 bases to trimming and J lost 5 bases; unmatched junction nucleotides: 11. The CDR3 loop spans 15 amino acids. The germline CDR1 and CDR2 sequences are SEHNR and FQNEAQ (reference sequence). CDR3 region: CASRDTAGEIETQYF. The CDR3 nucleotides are TGTGCCAGCAGAGACACAGCGGGAGAAATTGAGACCCAGTACTTC.

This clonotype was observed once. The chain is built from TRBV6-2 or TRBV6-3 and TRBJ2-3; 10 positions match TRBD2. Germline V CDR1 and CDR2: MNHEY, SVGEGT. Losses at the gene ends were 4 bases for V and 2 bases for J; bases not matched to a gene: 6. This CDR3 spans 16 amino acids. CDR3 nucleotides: TGTGCCAGCAGTTCCTGGACTAGCGGTTTCACAGATACGCAGTATTTT. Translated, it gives CASSSWTSGFTDTQYF.

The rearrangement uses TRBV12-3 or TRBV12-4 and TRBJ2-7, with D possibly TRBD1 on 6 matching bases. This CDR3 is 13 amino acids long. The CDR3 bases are TGTGCGAGCTCAGGGGTCCACTCCTACGAGCAGTACTTC. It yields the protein CASSGVHSYEQYF.

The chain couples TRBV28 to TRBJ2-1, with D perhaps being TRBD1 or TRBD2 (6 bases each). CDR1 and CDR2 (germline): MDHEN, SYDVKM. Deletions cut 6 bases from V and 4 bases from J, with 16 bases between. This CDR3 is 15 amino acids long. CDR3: CASRERGRIYNEQFF. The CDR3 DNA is TGTGCCAGCAGAGAGAGGGGGAGGATATACAATGAGCAGTTCTTC. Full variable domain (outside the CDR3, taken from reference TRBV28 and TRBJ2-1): DVKVTQSSRYLVKRTGEKVFLECVQDMDHENMFWYRQDPGLGLRLIYFSYDVKMKEKGDIPEGYSVSREKKERFSLILESASTNQTSMYLCASRERGRIYNEQFFGPGTRLTVL.

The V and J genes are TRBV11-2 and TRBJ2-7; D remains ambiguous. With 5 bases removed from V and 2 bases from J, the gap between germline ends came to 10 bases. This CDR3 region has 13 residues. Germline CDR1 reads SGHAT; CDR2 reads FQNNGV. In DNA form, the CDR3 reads TGTGCCAGCAGCCAAGAGGCCACCTACGAGCAGTACTTC. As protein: CASSQEATYEQYF.

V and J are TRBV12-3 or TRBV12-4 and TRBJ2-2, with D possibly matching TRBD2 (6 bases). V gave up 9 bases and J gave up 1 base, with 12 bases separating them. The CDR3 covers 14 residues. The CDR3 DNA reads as TGTGCCAGTCGGCGGGAAGGGAACACCGGGGAGCTGTTTTTT. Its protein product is CASRREGNTGELFF.

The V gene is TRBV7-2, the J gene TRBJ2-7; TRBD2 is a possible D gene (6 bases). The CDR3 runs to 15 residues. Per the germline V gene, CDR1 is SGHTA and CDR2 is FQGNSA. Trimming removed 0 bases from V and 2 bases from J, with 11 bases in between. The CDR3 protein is CASSLAPSATYEQYF. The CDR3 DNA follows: TGTGCCAGCAGCTTAGCCCCTAGCGCAACCTACGAGCAGTACTTC.

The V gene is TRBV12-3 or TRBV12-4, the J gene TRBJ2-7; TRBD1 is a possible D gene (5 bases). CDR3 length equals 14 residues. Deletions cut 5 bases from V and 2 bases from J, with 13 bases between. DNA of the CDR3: TGTGCCAGCAGTCCAAGTAAACAGGCCTACGAGCAGTACTTC. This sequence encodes CASSPSKQAYEQYF.

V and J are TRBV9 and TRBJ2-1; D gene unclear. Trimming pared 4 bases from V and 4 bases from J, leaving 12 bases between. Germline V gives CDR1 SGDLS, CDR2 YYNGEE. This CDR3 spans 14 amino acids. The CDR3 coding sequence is TGTGCCAGCAGCTCCAGTAGCAGTTACAATGAGCAGTTCTTC. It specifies CASSSSSSYNEQFF.

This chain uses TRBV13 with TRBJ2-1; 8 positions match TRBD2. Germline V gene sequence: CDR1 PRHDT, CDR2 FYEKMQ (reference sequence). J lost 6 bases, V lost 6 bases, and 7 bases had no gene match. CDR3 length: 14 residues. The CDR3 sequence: CASRPGTRFNEQFF. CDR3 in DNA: TGTGCCAGCAGGCCCGGGACTAGATTCAATGAGCAGTTCTTC.

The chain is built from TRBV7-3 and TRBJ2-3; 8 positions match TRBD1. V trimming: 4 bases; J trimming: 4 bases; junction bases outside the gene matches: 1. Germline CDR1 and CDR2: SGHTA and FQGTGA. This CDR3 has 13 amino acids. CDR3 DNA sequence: TGTGCCAGCAGCTGGGACAGGTCAGATACGCAGTATTTT. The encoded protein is CASSWDRSDTQYF.

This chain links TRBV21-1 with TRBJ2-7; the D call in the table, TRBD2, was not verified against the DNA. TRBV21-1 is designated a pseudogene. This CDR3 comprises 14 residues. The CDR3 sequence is CASSGTSGFYEQYF. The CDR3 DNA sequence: TGTGCCAGCAGTGGGACTAGCGGATTCTACGAGCAGTACTTC.